A selection of T cell receptor beta chains follows, all from one sample in a study of blood T cell repertoires in COVID-19. The protocol was immunoSEQ multiplex PCR, while the TCRdb copy is restricted to in-frame clones and leaves out a portion. Here the sample spans some 19,000 clones, about 88% being singletons. Sample: peripheral blood. Receptor source: a man between 60 and 75 years old with active COVID-19. Each CDR3 is given with its conserved first and last residue. D genes are given only for firm matches. Rows may omit the clone size; those that give it use once, few, many or a size class.

clone_size: -; v_call: TRBV29-1; j_call: TRBJ1-1; cdr3_length: 15; d_call: TRBD1; cdr3_nt: TGCAGCGGGAAACGAGGGGGCTCATCGAACACTGAAGCTTTCTTT; cdr3_aa: CSGKRGGSSNTEAFF
clone_size: -; v_call: TRBV24-1; j_call: TRBJ2-1; cdr3_length: 16; d_call: TRBD2; cdr3_nt: TGTGCCACCAGTGATTTGAGTCTAGCGGGAGACAATGAGCAGTTCTTC; cdr3_aa: CATSDLSLAGDNEQFF
clone_size: -; v_call: TRBV6-5; j_call: TRBJ2-3; cdr3_length: 12; d_call: -; cdr3_nt: TGTGCCAGCATAACTAGACCAGATACGCAGTATTTT; cdr3_aa: CASITRPDTQYF
clone_size: -; v_call: TRBV7-8; j_call: TRBJ1-6; cdr3_length: 16; d_call: -; cdr3_nt: TGTGCCAGCAGCTTAGAGGGGTCGGGAGTTAATTCACCCCTCCACTTT; cdr3_aa: CASSLEGSGVNSPLHF
clone_size: -; v_call: TRBV5-6; j_call: TRBJ1-2; cdr3_length: 15; d_call: -; cdr3_nt: TGTGCCAGCAGCTTGGCACAGGGTCTGGGCCTGGGCTACACCTTC; cdr3_aa: CASSLAQGLGLGYTF
clone_size: -; v_call: TRBV19; j_call: TRBJ2-3; cdr3_length: 17; d_call: TRBD2; cdr3_nt: TGTGCCAGTAGTCTATCCTCTCGTAGCGGGAGGGCTGATACGCAGTATTTT; cdr3_aa: CASSLSSRSGRADTQYF
clone_size: -; v_call: TRBV6-6; j_call: TRBJ2-1; cdr3_length: 20; d_call: TRBD2; cdr3_nt: TGTGCCAGCAGCTTACGCCGGACTAGCGGGAAGGTAAACTCCTACAATGAGCAGTTCTTC; cdr3_aa: CASSLRRTSGKVNSYNEQFF
clone_size: once; v_call: TRBV11-2; j_call: TRBJ2-7; cdr3_length: 14; d_call: TRBD2; cdr3_nt: TGTGCCAGCAGCTTCGGGGCGGGAGCTTACGAGCAGTACTTC; cdr3_aa: CASSFGAGAYEQYF
clone_size: -; v_call: TRBV5-1; j_call: TRBJ2-5; cdr3_length: 14; d_call: TRBD2; cdr3_nt: TGCGCCAGCAGCACTAGCGGGGGTAAAGAGACCCAGTACTTC; cdr3_aa: CASSTSGGKETQYF
clone_size: -; v_call: TRBV2; j_call: TRBJ1-1; cdr3_length: 15; d_call: -; cdr3_nt: TGTGCCAGCAGTGAAGCGCTTCAGGGAAACACTGAAGCTTTCTTT; cdr3_aa: CASSEALQGNTEAFF
clone_size: -; v_call: TRBV5-5; j_call: TRBJ2-5; cdr3_length: 14; d_call: TRBD1; cdr3_nt: TGTGCCAGCAGCTCGAGGACAGGGCTAGAGACCCAGTACTTC; cdr3_aa: CASSSRTGLETQYF
clone_size: -; v_call: TRBV20-1; j_call: TRBJ2-5; cdr3_length: 14; d_call: TRBD1; cdr3_nt: TGCAGTGCTAGTACGGGACAGGGACGCGAGACCCAGTACTTC; cdr3_aa: CSASTGQGRETQYF
clone_size: -; v_call: TRBV9; j_call: TRBJ2-7; cdr3_length: 14; d_call: -; cdr3_nt: TGTGCCAGCAGCGTAGCAGGCAGGGCGGACGAGCAGTACTTC; cdr3_aa: CASSVAGRADEQYF
clone_size: -; v_call: TRBV3-1/TRBV3-2; j_call: TRBJ2-7; cdr3_length: 15; d_call: -; cdr3_nt: TGTGCCAGCAGCCAAGAGGCAGGGGAGTCCTACGAGCAGTACTTC; cdr3_aa: CASSQEAGESYEQYF
clone_size: -; v_call: TRBV7-3; j_call: TRBJ2-3; cdr3_length: 14; d_call: TRBD2; cdr3_nt: TGTGCCAGCAGCTTAAGCGGGGGGGTAGATACGCAGTATTTT; cdr3_aa: CASSLSGGVDTQYF
clone_size: -; v_call: TRBV6-5; j_call: TRBJ1-5; cdr3_length: 12; d_call: -; cdr3_nt: TGTGCCAGCAGAACAGGGTCTCAGCCCCAGCATTTT; cdr3_aa: CASRTGSQPQHF
clone_size: -; v_call: TRBV24-1; j_call: TRBJ1-1; cdr3_length: 15; d_call: -; cdr3_nt: TGTGCCACCAGTGACAGGACAGCCTTGAACACTGAAGCTTTCTTT; cdr3_aa: CATSDRTALNTEAFF
clone_size: -; v_call: TRBV12-5; j_call: TRBJ1-4; cdr3_length: 18; d_call: TRBD1; cdr3_nt: TGTGCTAGTGGTTTGGCACAGTTTACAGGGGAGACTAATGAAAAACTGTTTTTT; cdr3_aa: CASGLAQFTGETNEKLFF
clone_size: -; v_call: TRBV2; j_call: TRBJ1-5; cdr3_length: 15; d_call: TRBD1; cdr3_nt: TGTGCCAGCAGTCGGACAGGGGTGAGCAATCAGCCCCAGCATTTT; cdr3_aa: CASSRTGVSNQPQHF
clone_size: few; v_call: TRBV12-3/TRBV12-4; j_call: TRBJ2-3; cdr3_length: 13; d_call: -; cdr3_nt: TGTGCCAGCAGTTTAGCGACTACAGATACGCAGTATTTT; cdr3_aa: CASSLATTDTQYF
clone_size: -; v_call: TRBV5-4; j_call: TRBJ2-7; cdr3_length: 14; d_call: -; cdr3_nt: TGTGCCAGCAGCTTGGCCGGGGGGCAAGGTGTGCAGTACTTC; cdr3_aa: CASSLAGGQGVQYF
clone_size: -; v_call: TRBV28; j_call: TRBJ1-5; cdr3_length: 15; d_call: -; cdr3_nt: TGTGCCAGCACCTCCCCGGCAGGGTTCGGACAGCCCCAGCATTTT; cdr3_aa: CASTSPAGFGQPQHF
clone_size: -; v_call: TRBV6-5; j_call: TRBJ1-5; cdr3_length: 15; d_call: -; cdr3_nt: TGTGCCAGCACCCCGGACTCGATTAGCAATCAGCCCCAGCATTTT; cdr3_aa: CASTPDSISNQPQHF
clone_size: -; v_call: TRBV5-6; j_call: TRBJ2-1; cdr3_length: 14; d_call: TRBD1; cdr3_nt: TGTGCCAGCAGCAGGGACAGAATCTACAATGAGCAGTTCTTC; cdr3_aa: CASSRDRIYNEQFF
clone_size: -; v_call: TRBV5-5; j_call: TRBJ2-1; cdr3_length: 17; d_call: TRBD2; cdr3_nt: TGTGCCAGCAGCCCCTCGGGACTAGCGAATCGATACAATGAGCAGTTCTTC; cdr3_aa: CASSPSGLANRYNEQFF
clone_size: -; v_call: TRBV7-2; j_call: TRBJ2-7; cdr3_length: 13; d_call: -; cdr3_nt: TGTGCCAGCAGCTTAACACAGACCTACGAGCAGTACTTC; cdr3_aa: CASSLTQTYEQYF
clone_size: once; v_call: TRBV4-2; j_call: TRBJ2-7; cdr3_length: 15; d_call: -; cdr3_nt: TGTGCCAGCAGCCAAGATCGGGGAAGGAGTAACGAGCAGTACTTC; cdr3_aa: CASSQDRGRSNEQYF
clone_size: -; v_call: TRBV21-1; j_call: TRBJ2-7; cdr3_length: 16; d_call: -; cdr3_nt: TGTGCCAGCAGCAAACGGCGGCAGGGGGTCTCCTACGAGCAGTACTTC; cdr3_aa: CASSKRRQGVSYEQYF
clone_size: -; v_call: TRBV7-3; j_call: TRBJ2-1; cdr3_length: 14; d_call: TRBD2; cdr3_nt: TGTGCCAGCAGCTGGGGCGGGACTAGGGATGAGCAGTTCTTC; cdr3_aa: CASSWGGTRDEQFF
clone_size: -; v_call: TRBV5-1; j_call: TRBJ2-1; cdr3_length: 16; d_call: TRBD2; cdr3_nt: TGCGCCAGCAGCCTGAGCGCGGGGGGCCTAAACAATGAGCAGTTCTTC; cdr3_aa: CASSLSAGGLNNEQFF
clone_size: -; v_call: TRBV5-4; j_call: TRBJ2-1; cdr3_length: 16; d_call: -; cdr3_nt: TGTGCCAGCAGCTTGGATCCGTCGAGCTCCTACAATGAGCAGTTCTTC; cdr3_aa: CASSLDPSSSYNEQFF
clone_size: -; v_call: TRBV27; j_call: TRBJ2-7; cdr3_length: 16; d_call: TRBD2; cdr3_nt: TGTGCCAGCAGTCCGCGGACTAGCGGGGGGGCCTCCGAGCAGTACTTC; cdr3_aa: CASSPRTSGGASEQYF
clone_size: -; v_call: TRBV7-6; j_call: TRBJ1-3; cdr3_length: 16; d_call: -; cdr3_nt: TGTGCCAGCAGCTTAGATTCGGCGGGCTCTGGAAACACCATATATTTT; cdr3_aa: CASSLDSAGSGNTIYF
clone_size: -; v_call: TRBV29-1; j_call: TRBJ2-1; cdr3_length: 13; d_call: TRBD2; cdr3_nt: TGCAGCGTTGTTACTAGCGGGAGCTTTGAGCAGTTCTTC; cdr3_aa: CSVVTSGSFEQFF
clone_size: -; v_call: TRBV14; j_call: TRBJ2-3; cdr3_length: 17; d_call: TRBD2; cdr3_nt: TGTGCCAGCAGCCAATTTATCTCAGCGGGGGGCACAGATACGCAGTATTTT; cdr3_aa: CASSQFISAGGTDTQYF